Below, 32 T cell receptor beta chains from the same sample are listed, as sequenced in a study of T cells in Graves' hyperthyroidism and ophthalmopathy. RNA transcripts were the template for amplifying TCR beta CDR3 regions. During a first-round RT-PCR of the TCR CDR3, the HTBI primer set was used. TCRdb analysed the multiplex PCR reads with MiXCR anew, one entry per CDR3 protein. The sample carries around 720,000 distinct CDR3 sequences, 30% to 40% recorded once. Specimen: blood. The receptors come from a woman aged 40-49 years with Graves' hyperthyroidism.

The chain couples TRBV9 to TRBJ1-3; D unclear. Germline V CDR1 and CDR2: SGDLS, YYNGEE. Between the trimmed V and J ends, which lost 4 bases and 3 bases, there was a span of 17 bases. The CDR3 has 16 residues. Here the CDR3 reads CASSSRPQLDGNTIYF. The CDR3 coding sequence is TGTGCCAGCAGCAGCAGACCCCAGTTGGATGGAAACACCATATATTTT.

Turning to this clonotype: A read error may produce the germline difference seen at one junction end. V usage is TRBV4-1 and J usage is TRBJ1-5, with D hard to call. Germline V CDR1 and CDR2: MGHRA, YSYEKL. This CDR3 has 15 residues. The CDR3 nucleotides read TGCGCCAGCAGCCAAGTATACAATAGCAATCGGCCCCAGCATTTT. This sequence encodes CASSQVYNSNRPQHF.

In regard to this clonotype: This may stem from a read error, because a much larger clone lies one nucleotide away. V usage is TRBV20-1 and J usage is TRBJ2-5; D possibly corresponds to TRBD1 (6 bases). Germline V CDR1 and CDR2: DFQATT, SNEGSKA (reference sequence). The CDR3 has 14 amino acids. CDR3 in DNA: TGCAGTGCTAGAGCGGACAGCGAGGCTGAGACCCAGAACTTC. Its translation: CSARADSEAETQNF.

In regard to this clonotype: At one of its ends the junction is not consistent with the germline gene, which may arise from a read error. V gene TRBV19 combines with J gene TRBJ1-1; 7 positions match TRBD1. Germline V gene sequence: CDR1 LNHDA, CDR2 SQIVND (reference sequence). The CDR3 is 17 residues long. CDR3 in amino acids: CASRPGTASPQNTEALF. DNA of the CDR3: TGTGCCAGTAGACCCGGGACAGCGAGTCCACAGAACACTGAAGCTCTCTTT.

This clonotype was seen many times. V is TRBV24-1 and J is TRBJ1-1; D gene ambiguous. The V end lost 5 bases, the J end lost 3 bases, and 6 bases lay between the germline ends. The CDR3 loop spans 12 amino acids. Germline CDR1 reads KGHDR; CDR2 reads SFDVKD. CDR3 region: CATSARDTEAFF. The CDR3 nucleotides are TGTGCCACCAGTGCTAGGGACACTGAAGCTTTCTTT.

With respect to this clonotype: Since the CDR3 does not end with the conserved phenylalanine or tryptophan, this likely comes from a read error. V is TRBV2 and J is TRBJ1-1; TRBD1 agrees at 9 bases. V lost 5 bases to trimming and J lost 0 bases; unmatched junction nucleotides: 7. CDR3 length equals 16 residues. Germline V gives CDR1 SNHLY, CDR2 FYNNEI. The CDR3 sequence is CASSPQDRGMNTEAFL. CDR3 in DNA: TGTGCCAGCAGTCCCCAGGACAGGGGAATGAACACTGAAGCTTTCCTT.

This chain connects TRBV12-3 or TRBV12-4 to TRBJ1-1, with no clear D. The germline V and J ends were trimmed by 5 bases and 1 base, with 11 bases remaining between them. The CDR3 totals 14 residues. The CDR3 DNA reads as TGTGCCAGCAGTAGACGCGGCGAGAACACTGAAGCTTTCTTT. Translating it yields CASSRRGENTEAFF.

As DNA, the CDR3 is TGTGCCAGCAGCCTGAGACAGGGCGGACATGGCTACACCTTC. Its translation is CASSLRQGGHGYTF. The V and J genes are TRBV4-2 and TRBJ1-2; 7 bases agree with TRBD1. The germline CDR1 and CDR2 sequences are LGHNA and YNFKEQ. Trimming at V came to 4 bases and at J to 6 bases, leaving 8 bases not matched to a gene. This CDR3 has 14 amino acids.

V gene TRBV7-2 combines with J gene TRBJ1-2; the D gene is possibly TRBD1 (5 bases). V was clipped by 5 bases and J by 8 bases, with 18 bases between them. The CDR3 runs 14 residues. CDR1 and CDR2 from the germline V gene are SGHTA and FQGNSA. The CDR3 DNA sequence: TGTGCCAGCAGCAACAGACTAGGGGCGGCAGGCTACACCTTC. It is translated as CASSNRLGAAGYTF.

This chain links TRBV2 with TRBJ1-1, with D maybe TRBD1 (5 bases). V was clipped by 6 bases and J by 1 base, with 15 bases between them. This CDR3 is built from 15 residues. Germline CDR1 and CDR2: SNHLY and FYNNEI. The CDR3 bases are TGTGCCAGCAGGGCCCAAGGGACCGAGAACACTGAAGCTTTCTTT. It translates to CASRAQGTENTEAFF.

This clonotype was observed many times. The chain couples TRBV9 to TRBJ1-4, with D hard to call. The CDR3 extends over 15 amino acids. Germline CDR1 SGDLS, CDR2 YYNGEE. Trimming took 0 bases from V and 8 from J, leaving 14 bases between them. The CDR3 DNA reads as TGTGCCAGCAGCGTAGGGGGAGCGGCTCAGGAAAAACTGTTTTTT. This codes for CASSVGGAAQEKLFF.

The sample holds a few counts of this clonotype. The chain joins TRBV12-3 or TRBV12-4 to TRBJ1-2; D unclear. V lost 8 bases and J lost 0, with 10 bases in between. The CDR3 contains 13 residues. This CDR3 is CASRDPSNYGYTF. The CDR3 DNA reads TGTGCCAGCCGAGACCCTTCTAACTATGGCTACACCTTC.

The rearrangement links TRBV5-1 to TRBJ1-1, with 9 positions matching TRBD1. CDR3 length: 13 residues. CDR1 and CDR2 (germline): SGHRS, YFSETQ. V was pared by 2 bases and J by 7 bases, with 3 bases of the junction left unmatched. The CDR3 spells CASSFWTGVEAFF. CDR3 coding DNA: TGCGCCAGCAGCTTCTGGACAGGGGTTGAAGCTTTCTTT.

In its sample, this clonotype was seen a few times. The CDR3 region has the DNA TGTGCCAGCGGCACGGTGGCAACTAATGAAAAACTGTTTTTT. Amino acid sequence: CASGTVATNEKLFF. This chain links TRBV10-3 with TRBJ1-4; no firm D call. Trimming left V 10 bases short and J 0 bases short, with 12 bases between. The CDR3 sequence is 14 residues long. Germline values: CDR1 ENHRY, CDR2 SYGVKD.

The J gene is TRBJ1-2, the V gene TRBV6-2 or TRBV6-3, with D perhaps matching TRBD1 (5 bases). This CDR3 is built from 15 residues. The V gene lost 2 bases and the J gene lost 4 bases, with 14 bases spanning the gap. Germline-derived CDR1 and CDR2 are MNHEY and SVGEGT. The CDR3 sequence: CASSYTVDRIYGYTF. DNA of the CDR3: TGTGCCAGCAGTTACACTGTAGACAGAATCTATGGCTACACCTTC.

This clonotype was seen a handful of times. Mismatch with germline at one junction end may stem from a read error. This chain links TRBV10-3 with TRBJ1-2; D is possibly TRBD1 (6 bases). CDR1 is ENHRY, CDR2 SYGVKD, per germline. CDR3 length: 15 amino acids. CDR3 sequence: CASSESGVEDYGYTF. DNA of the CDR3: TGTGCCAGCAGTGAATCAGGGGTGGAGGACTATGGCTACACCTTC.

In its sample, this clonotype was seen many times. V usage is TRBV5-6 and J usage is TRBJ1-2; D uncertain. With 2 bases removed from V and 8 bases from J, the gap between germline ends came to 13 bases. The CDR3 spans 13 residues. Germline-derived CDR1 and CDR2 are SGHDT and YYEEEE. The CDR3 region is CASSLRDRRGYTF. CDR3 in DNA: TGTGCCAGCAGCTTACGAGACCGGCGAGGCTACACCTTC.

The rearrangement links TRBV19 to TRBJ1-1; possible D gene TRBD1, 6 bases. Germline values: CDR1 LNHDA, CDR2 SQIVND (reference sequence). V was clipped by 1 base and J by 10 bases, with 19 bases between them. There are 15 residues in the CDR3. CDR3 residues: CASSIVGGVVYGAFF. DNA of the CDR3: TGTGCCAGTAGTATAGTAGGGGGGGTGGTTTACGGAGCTTTCTTT. Filled out from reference TRBV19 and TRBJ1-1, the complete variable domain reads DGGITQSPKYLFRKEGQNVTLSCEQNLNHDAMYWYRQDPGQGLRLIYYSQIVNDFQKGDIAEGYSVSREKKESFPLTVTSAQKNPTAFYLCASSIVGGVVYGAFFGQGTRLTVV.

A word on this clonotype: An end of the junction differs from the germline gene, which may be a read error. The chain is built from TRBV11-2 and TRBJ1-2; tentative D call: TRBD1 (6 bases). The CDR3 has 16 amino acids. Germline lookup yields CDR1 SGHAT and CDR2 FQNNGV. CDR3 nucleotides: TGCGCCAGCAGCCAGGACTCCAGGGGAGCTAACTATGGCTACACCTTC. The encoded protein is CASSQDSRGANYGYTF.

Note on this clonotype: At one boundary the junction diverges from the germline segment, which might be a read error. The chain couples TRBV5-1 to TRBJ1-5; tentative D call: TRBD1 (5 bases). There are 14 residues in the CDR3. CDR1 and CDR2 from the germline V gene are SGHRS and YFSETQ. The CDR3 spells CASSLSTGEETQHF. In nucleotides, the CDR3 is TGTGCCAGCAGCTTGTCCACAGGAGAAGAGACCCAGCATTTT.

The J gene is TRBJ2-7, the V gene TRBV6-5; D is undetermined. V was shortened by 2 bases and J by 0 bases, with 11 bases between the two germline ends. This CDR3 contains 15 residues. Germline CDR1 reads MNHEY; CDR2 reads SVGAGI. The CDR3 sequence is CASSYGRQASYEQYF. The CDR3 DNA is TGTGCCAGCAGTTACGGTAGGCAGGCCTCCTACGAGCAGTACTTC.

In its sample, this clonotype was seen many times. The V gene is TRBV20-1, the J gene TRBJ1-6; possibly TRBD1 for D (5 bases). With 4 bases removed from V and 10 bases from J, the gap between germline ends came to 11 bases. The CDR3 totals 12 residues. Germline V gene lookup returns CDR1 DFQATT and CDR2 SNEGSKA (reference sequence). The CDR3 protein is CSATRGSSPLHF. CDR3 DNA sequence: TGCAGTGCTACTCGGGGGTCCTCACCCCTCCACTTT.

The chain recombines TRBV5-4 with TRBJ2-5, with 9 bases identical to TRBD2. This CDR3 has 19 residues. V was pared by 2 bases and J by 5 bases, with 19 bases of the junction left unmatched. Germline values: CDR1 SGHNT, CDR2 YYREEE (reference sequence). The CDR3 DNA reads TGTGCCAGCAGCTTATCTCGGCTAGCGGGGACACTGTCTGGGGAGACCCAGTACTTC. Amino acids: CASSLSRLAGTLSGETQYF.

About this clonotype itself: A much larger clone sits a single nucleotide away, making a read error possible. Without the conserved terminal phenylalanine or tryptophan, this CDR3 likely stems from a read error. V and J are TRBV20-1 and TRBJ1-2; 7 positions match TRBD1. This CDR3 comprises 14 residues. Germline V gives CDR1 DFQATT, CDR2 SNEGSKA (reference sequence). The V and J ends lost 4 bases and 4 bases, in that order; junction bases with no gene match: 9. The CDR3, as DNA: TGCAGTGCTACAAAGGCCGGGACAGCCTATGGCTACACCCTC. Its translation is CSATKAGTAYGYTL.

The chain is built from TRBV20-1 and TRBJ2-7, with D tentatively TRBD1 or TRBD2 (5 bases each). V lost 1 base, J lost 5 bases, and 12 bases lay in between. The germline V gene encodes CDR1 DFQATT and CDR2 SNEGSKA (reference sequence). The CDR3 is 13 amino acids. The CDR3 bases are TGCAGTGCTAGAGCTCCGGGGCGCCACGAGCAGTACTTC. It encodes CSARAPGRHEQYF.

The chain joins TRBV7-2 to TRBJ1-1, with 10 bases lining up with TRBD1. CDR3 length: 15 amino acids. Trimming cost V 5 bases and J 6 bases; bases outside gene matches: 9. The germline V gene encodes CDR1 SGHTA and CDR2 FQGNSA. CDR3 amino acids: CASSIRTGGNAEAFF. In nucleotides, the CDR3 is TGTGCCAGCAGCATTAGGACAGGGGGTAACGCTGAAGCTTTCTTT.

Many counts were recorded for this clonotype. The rearrangement uses TRBV19 and TRBJ1-1; D call uncertain. The germline CDR1 and CDR2 sequences are LNHDA and SQIVND (reference sequence). The CDR3 has 12 amino acids. Trimming removed 8 bases from V and 5 bases from J, with 12 bases in between. The CDR3 sequence is CASLTRGTEAFF. The CDR3 bases are TGTGCCAGTCTAACCAGAGGAACTGAAGCTTTCTTT.

This clonotype was seen at least ten times. This chain uses TRBV2 with TRBJ1-4, with D uncertain. The CDR3 is made up of 11 amino acids. The germline V and J ends were trimmed by 2 bases and 7 bases, with 2 bases remaining between them. CDR1 and CDR2 (germline): SNHLY, FYNNEI. In DNA, the CDR3 is TGTGCCAGCAGTGAATTTGAAAAACTGTTTTTT. It translates to CASSEFEKLFF. The whole variable domain, filled in from reference TRBV2 and TRBJ1-4, reads EPEVTQTPSHQVTQMGQEVILRCVPISNHLYFYWYRQILGQKVEFLVSFYNNEISEKSEIFDDQFSVERPDGSNFTLKIRSTKLEDSAMYFCASSEFEKLFFGSGTQLSVL.

This clonotype was seen repeatedly, ten times or more. This rearrangement joins TRBV24-1 to TRBJ2-5; no definite D call. Germline CDR1 and CDR2: KGHDR and SFDVKD. The CDR3 is 13 residues long. The V end lost 5 bases, the J end lost 5 bases, and 11 bases lay between the germline ends. The CDR3 loop reads CATSVPGGETQYF. CDR3 nucleotide sequence: TGTGCCACCAGTGTACCGGGCGGCGAGACCCAGTACTTC.

The table lists this clonotype with a few counts. The rearrangement links TRBV30 to TRBJ2-7, with D possibly matching TRBD2 (6 bases). Between the trimmed V and J ends, which lost 0 bases and 3 bases, there was a span of 15 bases. CDR1 GTSNPN and CDR2 SVGIG come from the germline V gene (reference sequence). There are 15 residues in the CDR3. Here the CDR3 reads CAWSVGEDPYYEQYF. The CDR3 bases are TGTGCCTGGAGTGTCGGGGAGGACCCGTACTACGAGCAGTACTTC.

The gene calls are TRBV7-8 and TRBJ1-5, with D possibly matching TRBD1 (5 bases). The germline gives CDR1 SGHVS, CDR2 FQNEAQ. The CDR3 totals 15 residues. V lost 2 bases to trimming and J lost 5 bases, with 13 bases between them. This chain's CDR3 is CASSLQGMGDQPQHF. CDR3 coding DNA: TGTGCCAGCAGCTTACAGGGAATGGGCGATCAGCCCCAGCATTTT.

Only a few counts were recorded for this clonotype. This sequence joins TRBV10-3 and TRBJ2-7, with D possibly TRBD2 on 5 matching bases. The CDR3 is 17 residues long. Germline CDR1 reads ENHRY; CDR2 reads SYGVKD. Trimming shortened V by 10 bases and J by 3 bases, and 28 bases separated the two germline ends. CDR3 coding DNA: TGTGCCAGCAGCCAAACTTCCCCTGTACACGGACTCTACGAGCAGTACTTC. Amino acids: CASSQTSPVHGLYEQYF.